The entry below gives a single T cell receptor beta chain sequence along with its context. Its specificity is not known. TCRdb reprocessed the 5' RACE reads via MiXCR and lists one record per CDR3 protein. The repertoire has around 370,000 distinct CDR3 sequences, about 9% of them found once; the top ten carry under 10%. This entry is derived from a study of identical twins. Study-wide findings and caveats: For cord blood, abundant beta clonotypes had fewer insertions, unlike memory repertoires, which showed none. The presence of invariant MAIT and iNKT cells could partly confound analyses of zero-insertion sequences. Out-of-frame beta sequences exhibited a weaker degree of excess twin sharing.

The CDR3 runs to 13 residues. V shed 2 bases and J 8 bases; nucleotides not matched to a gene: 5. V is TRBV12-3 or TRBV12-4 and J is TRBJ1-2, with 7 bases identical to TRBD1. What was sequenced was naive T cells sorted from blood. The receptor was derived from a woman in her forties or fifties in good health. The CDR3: CASSLKGARGYTF. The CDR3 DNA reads TGTGCCAGCAGTTTAAAGGGGGCGCGGGGCTACACCTTC.